This is a list of T cell receptor beta chains from one sample in a study of T cell changes during pregnancy in multiple sclerosis. Method: immunoSEQ multiplex PCR; TCRdb's copy keeps in-frame clones and lacks some. The table has roughly 69,000 clones, roughly nine tenths seen once. Material: peripheral blood, obtained after pregnancy. These receptor sequences come from a female donor with multiple sclerosis, enrolled in a pregnancy study. The CDR3 runs from the conserved cysteine through the conserved F or W. D genes are given only for firm matches. Clone size is not always given. Where it is, it says once, few, many or a class for expanded clones.

J: TRBJ1-3
D: .
V: TRBV10-1
size: .
CDR3: CASSDYSSGNTIYF
DNA: TGCGCCAGCAGTGATTACAGCTCTGGAAACACCATATATTTT

J: TRBJ2-1
D: TRBD2
V: TRBV6-4
size: .
CDR3: CASSVEASGNNEQFF
DNA: TGTGCCAGCAGTGTAGAAGCTAGCGGGAACAATGAGCAGTTCTTC

J: TRBJ1-1
D: .
V: TRBV27
size: .
CDR3: CASSLSGGLNTEAFF
DNA: TGTGCCAGCAGTTTATCAGGGGGACTGAACACTGAAGCTTTCTTT

J: TRBJ2-7
D: TRBD2
V: TRBV5-1
size: .
CDR3: CASSLAAGLANYEQYF
DNA: TGCGCCAGCAGCTTGGCCGCGGGACTAGCCAACTACGAGCAGTACTTC

J: TRBJ1-1
D: .
V: TRBV4-2
size: many
CDR3: CASSGPLEGITEAFF
DNA: TGTGCCAGCAGCGGACCTTTGGAGGGGATCACTGAAGCTTTCTTT

J: TRBJ2-7
D: .
V: TRBV28
size: once
CDR3: CASSFYTGNDEQYF
DNA: TGTGCCAGCAGTTTCTATACGGGGAACGACGAGCAGTACTTC

J: TRBJ2-7
D: TRBD1
V: TRBV9
size: .
CDR3: CASSVERGLEQYF
DNA: TGTGCCAGCAGCGTAGAGAGGGGGCTCGAGCAGTACTTC

J: TRBJ2-5
D: TRBD2
V: TRBV30
size: .
CDR3: CAWRGSGIRETQYF
DNA: TGTGCCTGGAGGGGTAGCGGGATCCGGGAGACCCAGTACTTC

J: TRBJ1-1
D: .
V: TRBV25-1
size: .
CDR3: CASSEKRQGGTEAFF
DNA: TGTGCCAGCAGTGAGAAACGGCAGGGAGGCACTGAAGCTTTCTTT

J: TRBJ2-3
D: TRBD2
V: TRBV27
size: .
CDR3: CASGLSGRNTDTQYF
DNA: TGTGCCAGCGGACTTAGCGGGAGGAACACAGATACGCAGTATTTT

J: TRBJ1-2
D: .
V: TRBV4-3
size: .
CDR3: CASSQLGREGYGYTF
DNA: TGCGCCAGCAGCCAACTGGGGAGGGAGGGATATGGCTACACCTTC

J: TRBJ2-7
D: .
V: TRBV7-9
size: .
CDR3: CASSPGVHEQYF
DNA: TGTGCCAGCAGCCCGGGGGTCCACGAGCAGTACTTC

J: TRBJ1-2
D: .
V: TRBV7-2
size: .
CDR3: CASSLILAGAEGYTF
DNA: TGTGCCAGCAGCTTAATTCTGGCGGGGGCAGAGGGCTACACCTTC

J: TRBJ1-4
D: TRBD1
V: TRBV7-9
size: .
CDR3: CASSTGTDNEKLFF
DNA: TGTGCCAGCAGCACCGGGACAGATAATGAAAAACTGTTTTTT

J: TRBJ2-7
D: TRBD2
V: TRBV19
size: .
CDR3: CASSTGLARIHEQYF
DNA: TGTGCCAGTAGTACGGGACTAGCGCGTATCCACGAGCAGTACTTC